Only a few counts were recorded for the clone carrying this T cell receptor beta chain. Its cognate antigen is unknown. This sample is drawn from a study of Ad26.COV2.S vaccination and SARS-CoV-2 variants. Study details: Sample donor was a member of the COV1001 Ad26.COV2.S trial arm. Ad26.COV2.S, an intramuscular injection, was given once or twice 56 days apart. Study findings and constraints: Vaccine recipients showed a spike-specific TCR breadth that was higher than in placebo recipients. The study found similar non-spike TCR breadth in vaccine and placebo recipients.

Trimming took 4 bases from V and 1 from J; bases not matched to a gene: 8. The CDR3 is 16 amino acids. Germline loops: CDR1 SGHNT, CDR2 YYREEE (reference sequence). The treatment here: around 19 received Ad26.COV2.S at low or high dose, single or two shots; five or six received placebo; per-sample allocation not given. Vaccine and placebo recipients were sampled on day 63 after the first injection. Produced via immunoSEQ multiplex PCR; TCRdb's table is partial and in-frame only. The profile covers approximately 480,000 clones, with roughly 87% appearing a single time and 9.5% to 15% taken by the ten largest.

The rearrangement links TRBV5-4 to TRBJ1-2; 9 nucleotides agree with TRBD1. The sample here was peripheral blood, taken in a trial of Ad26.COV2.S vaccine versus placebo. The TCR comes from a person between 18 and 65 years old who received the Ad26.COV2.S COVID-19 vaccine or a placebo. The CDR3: CASSQVGTGINYGYTF. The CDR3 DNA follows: TGTGCCAGCAGCCAAGTCGGGACAGGGATTAACTATGGCTACACCTTC.